Below, 15 T cell receptor beta chains from the same sample are listed, as sequenced in a study of PD-L1 blockade in urothelial cancer. Method: immunoSEQ multiplex PCR; TCRdb's copy keeps in-frame clones and lacks some. The sample contains more than 30,000 clones, 80% to 90% of which appear only once. This specimen was PBMCs, taken around atezolizumab (anti-PD-L1) treatment. Receptors originate from a man between 60 and 70 years old with urothelial cancer.

The gene calls are TRBV4-2 and TRBJ2-1; 10 nucleotides align to TRBD2. Germline CDR1 LGHNA, CDR2 YNFKEQ. J gave up 4 bases and V 2 bases, and 8 bases lay outside the gene matches. The CDR3 loop spans 17 amino acids. The CDR3 DNA sequence: TGTGCCAGCAGCCAATATGGGGGGACTAGCGCTTACAATGAGCAGTTCTTC. It is translated as CASSQYGGTSAYNEQFF.

The rearrangement uses TRBV21-1 and TRBJ2-1; the table's D call, TRBD2, has no DNA check behind it. TRBV21-1 is tagged as a pseudogene. The CDR3 is 15 amino acids. The CDR3 DNA follows: TGTGCCAGCAACGTACTAGCGGGAGATTCTAATGAGCAGTTCTTC. Translated, it gives CASNVLAGDSNEQFF.

This clone was observed a few times. This chain joins TRBV30 and TRBJ2-1, with TRBD2 matching over 9 bases. From germline, CDR1 is GTSNPN and CDR2 SVGIG (reference sequence). V lost 1 base and J lost 5; bases outside the gene matches: 3. CDR3 length: 14 amino acids. In nucleotides, the CDR3 is TGTGCCTGGAGTGCTAGCGGGGCTGACAATGAGCAGTTCTTC. Its translation: CAWSASGADNEQFF.

This chain connects TRBV11-1 to TRBJ2-5; 12 nucleotides align to TRBD2. The CDR3 is 17 residues long. Looked up from germline, CDR1 is SGHAT and CDR2 is FQDESV (reference sequence). V lost 5 bases and J lost 2; bases outside the gene matches: 9. CDR3 DNA: TGTGCCAGCAGCGCCAGACTAGCGGGGGCTTATCAAGAGACCCAGTACTTC. Translation gives CASSARLAGAYQETQYF.

The chain's CDR3 is CASSLHRSNQPQHF. Written as DNA, the CDR3 is TGTGCCAGCAGCTTGCACAGGAGCAATCAGCCCCAGCATTTT. The rearrangement joins TRBV7-2 to TRBJ1-5, with a tentative D call TRBD1 (5 bases). V was trimmed by 3 bases and J by 1 base, leaving 7 bases between them. Germline V CDR1 and CDR2: SGHTA, FQGNSA. The CDR3 is 14 residues long.

V usage is TRBV11-1 and J usage is TRBJ2-3, with TRBD2 identical over 9 bases. CDR1 SGHAT and CDR2 FQDESV come from the germline V gene (reference sequence). V was clipped by 0 bases and J by 3 bases; unmatched bases: 13. The CDR3 loop spans 19 amino acids. The DNA for the CDR3 is TGTGCCAGCAGCTTAGCGTACGCGGGAGGGCTTCGTTGGACAGATACGCAGTATTTT. This codes for CASSLAYAGGLRWTDTQYF. Variable domain in full (rest from reference TRBV11-1 and TRBJ2-3): EAEVAQSPRYKITEKSQAVAFWCDPISGHATLYWYRQILGQGPELLVQFQDESVVDDSQLPKDRFSAERLKGVDSTLKIQPAELGDSAMYLCASSLAYAGGLRWTDTQYFGPGTRLTVL.

This sequence joins TRBV10-3 and TRBJ2-3, with D uncertain. The CDR3 is 14 amino acids. Trimming cost V 8 bases and J 2 bases, with 14 bases left between them. Germline values: CDR1 ENHRY, CDR2 SYGVKD. CDR3 bases: TGTGCCATCCGCCAAGAGGCATTCACAGATACGCAGTATTTT. It is translated as CAIRQEAFTDTQYF.

V and J are TRBV7-2 and TRBJ2-5; 7 nucleotides line up with TRBD1. The V and J ends lost 5 bases and 2 bases, in that order; junction bases with no gene match: 8. Germline assignment: CDR1 SGHTA and CDR2 FQGNSA. The CDR3 loop spans 15 amino acids. In DNA, the CDR3 is TGTGCCAGCAGCCAGCAAGGGACAGAACAAGAGACCCAGTACTTC. Translating gives CASSQQGTEQETQYF.

This chain joins TRBV6-5 and TRBJ2-1; 9 nucleotides align to TRBD2. The CDR3 is 15 residues long. V lost 2 bases, J lost 8 bases, and 7 bases stayed unmatched. Germline CDR1 MNHEY, CDR2 SVGAGI. In nucleotides, the CDR3 is TGTGCCAGCAGTTACGCAGCGGGAGGTAGCGATGAGCAGTTCTTC. Its translation is CASSYAAGGSDEQFF.

The V gene is TRBV11-2, the J gene TRBJ1-1; no definite D call. CDR3 size: 15 residues. Per the germline V gene, CDR1 is SGHAT and CDR2 is FQNNGV. V was trimmed by 1 base and J by 3 bases, leaving 12 bases between them. CDR3 protein: CASSLVAAADTEAFF. DNA for the CDR3: TGTGCCAGCAGCTTAGTAGCGGCGGCGGACACTGAAGCTTTCTTT.

The chain combines TRBV6-1 with TRBJ1-2; D might be TRBD1 (5 bases). Germline assignment: CDR1 MNHNS and CDR2 SASEGT. The CDR3 has 16 amino acids. The V and J ends lost 3 bases and 2 bases respectively, with 16 bases between them. The CDR3 DNA reads TGTGCCAGCAGTGACTTATATCTGGGGCGAAACTATGGCTACACCTTC. This translates into CASSDLYLGRNYGYTF.

On this clone: A read error may produce the germline difference seen at one junction end. The V call is TRBV27, the J call TRBJ2-7; D is possibly TRBD1 (5 bases). In germline, CDR1 is MNHEY, CDR2 SMNVEV (reference sequence). There are 13 residues in the CDR3. The DNA of the CDR3 is TGTGCCAGCAGTATATCAAGGGGTCACGAGCAGTACTTC. Translated, it gives CASSISRGHEQYF.

The J gene is TRBJ2-1, the V gene TRBV4-3; possible D gene TRBD2, 6 bases. Germline values: CDR1 LGHNA, CDR2 YSLEER. Trimming removed 0 bases from V and 5 bases from J, with 11 bases in between. This CDR3 spans 15 amino acids. The CDR3 here is CASSQDRGLHNEQFF. DNA for the CDR3: TGCGCCAGCAGCCAAGATCGGGGACTCCACAATGAGCAGTTCTTC.

This clone has only one observation. The chain has TRBV7-6 and TRBJ2-6; tentative D call: TRBD2 (5 bases). V was pared by 5 bases and J by 2 bases, with 13 bases between. CDR3 size: 16 residues. CDR1 SGHVS and CDR2 FNYEAQ come from the germline V gene. The CDR3 is CASSPRTFTGANVLTF. The CDR3 DNA follows: TGTGCCAGCAGCCCCCGGACTTTTACTGGGGCCAACGTCCTGACTTTC. The full variable domain, its missing parts supplied by reference TRBV7-6 and TRBJ2-6, is GAGVSQSPRYKVTKRGQDVALRCDPISGHVSLYWYRQALGQGPEFLTYFNYEAQQDKSGLPNDRFSAERPEGSISTLTIQRTEQRDSAMYRCASSPRTFTGANVLTFGAGSRLTVL.

The chain is built from TRBV20-1 and TRBJ1-2; perhaps TRBD1 as D (5 bases). Germline CDR1 is DFQATT and CDR2 is SNEGSKA (reference sequence). CDR3 size: 9 residues. Trimming removed 6 bases at V and 7 bases at J, with 6 bases between. CDR3 nucleotides: TGCAGTGCAAGGGGTGGCTACACCTTC. Its translation is CSARGGYTF.